This T cell receptor (beta chain) is drawn from a study of post-analysis software for immune sequencing data. Study-wide context: Disease courses included relapsing-remitting, secondary progressive and progressive-relapsing multiple sclerosis.

In this sample, this clonotype turned up once. The antigen is undetermined. Study results and limitations: Multiple sclerosis patients had significantly lower normalized Chao1 diversity than controls. By F measure, strong co-clustering occurred among samples prepared in the same batch. Included in a set of about five TRBV segments more frequent in patients than controls were TRBV5-6, TRBV5-1 and TRBV20-1.

Each TCR beta cDNA library carried unique molecular identifiers. MiXCR, run by TCRdb on the PCR reads, gives a single entry per CDR3 protein. The table includes about 770,000 distinct CDR3 sequences, 46% detected once. The V and J ends lost 4 bases and 4 bases respectively, with 9 bases between them. This CDR3 contains 13 residues. Germline CDR1 is WNHNN and CDR2 is SYGVQD (reference sequence). The rearrangement uses TRBV10-1 and TRBJ2-3; D ambiguous. The TCR was taken from a girl aged 10 to 17 with multiple sclerosis. Sequencing was done on a sample of blood. CDR3 region: CASSVDRADTQYF. The CDR3 nucleotides read TGCGCCAGCAGTGTAGACCGAGCAGATACGCAGTATTTT.